The rows below give T cell receptor beta chains drawn from one sample of a study of blood T cells in healthy people across ages. TCRdb recomputed calls from the 5' RACE reads with MiXCR, one row per CDR3 protein. In the table there are about 1.4 million distinct CDR3 sequences, approximately 63% of which are singletons. Material for sequencing was blood. The origin of the receptors is a man between 18 and 35 years old in good health. The CDR3 runs from the conserved cysteine through the conserved F or W. D genes are given only for firm matches. Only some rows state a clone size, as once, few, many or a class for expanded clones.

J gene	V gene	clone size	D gene	CDR3 DNA	CDR3 protein
TRBJ2-1	TRBV10-3	-	TRBD2	TGTGCCACCCTGAGGGGTAGCGGGAGGGCCGGGGGGCACAATGAGCAGTTCTTC	CATLRGSGRAGGHNEQFF
TRBJ1-2	TRBV19	-	TRBD1	TGTGCCAGTAGTCAAGAAGACAGGGGAATATACCTCTATGGCTACACCTTC	CASSQEDRGIYLYGYTF
TRBJ1-6	TRBV2	-	-	TGTGCCAGCAGTCGCTTCCCATTCGACGGGCAAAATTCACCCCTCCACTTT	CASSRFPFDGQNSPLHF
TRBJ2-6	TRBV15	once	-	TGTGCCACCAGCAGTTTTGGGGCCAACGTCCTGACTTTC	CATSSFGANVLTF
TRBJ2-7	TRBV11-2	-	-	TGTGCCAGCAGCTTATCGACGGACTCCTACGAGCAGTACTTC	CASSLSTDSYEQYF
TRBJ2-1	TRBV20-1	-	TRBD2	TGCAGTGCTAGCTCAGAATTACTAGCGGGGACCTACAATGAGCAGTTCTTC	CSASSELLAGTYNEQFF
TRBJ2-5	TRBV4-1	-	-	TGCGCCAGCAGCCGCGGCGGGAAAGAGGCCCAGTACTTC	CASSRGGKEAQYF
TRBJ2-1	TRBV15	-	-	TGTGCCACCAGCAGAGAGGGATCTTTATACAATGAGCAGTTCTTC	CATSREGSLYNEQFF
TRBJ2-1	TRBV5-1	once	-	TGCGCCAGCAGCCCCAGGGGAGGGCGCAATGAGCAGTTCTTC	CASSPRGGRNEQFF
TRBJ2-3	TRBV6-2/TRBV6-3	-	TRBD1	TGTGCCAGCAGTTATTGGGACGGGACAGGGGGCGCGATAGGTGAGGAGGATAACACAGATACGCAGTATTTT	CASSYWDGTGGAIGEEDNTDTQYF
TRBJ2-2	TRBV12-5	-	-	TGTGCTAGTGGTTCCCCCTTGTGGGAGCGCACCGGGGAGCTGTTTTTT	CASGSPLWERTGELFF
TRBJ2-7	TRBV21-1	-	-	TGTGCCAGCACAGGTTGGGGGGCGATTTGTTCCCACGAGCAGTACTTC	CASTGWGAICSHEQYF
TRBJ1-1	TRBV20-1	-	-	TGCAGTGCCAGAGGGGTACATGAAGCTTTCTTT	CSARGVHEAFF
TRBJ2-1	TRBV25-1	-	-	TGTGCCAGCAGTGAAGAGGCCCCGTATAAGCAGTTCTTC	CASSEEAPYKQFF
TRBJ2-7	TRBV2	-	-	TGTGCCAGCAGGGAGGACCAGGGCCTCTCCTACGAGCAGTACTTC	CASREDQGLSYEQYF
TRBJ1-6	TRBV7-8	few	-	TGTGCCAGCAGCTCTGAGGGGGCCTATAATTCACCCCTCCACTTT	CASSSEGAYNSPLHF
TRBJ2-3	TRBV7-9	few	TRBD2	TGTGCCAGATCCGGGACTAGCGGCGTCACAGATACGCAGTATTTT	CARSGTSGVTDTQYF
TRBJ2-7	TRBV6-5	-	TRBD1	TGTGCCAGCGGACAGGGTGTGGACGAGCAGTACTTC	CASGQGVDEQYF
TRBJ2-7	TRBV5-1	few	-	TGCGCCAGCAGCTTGGTTGGGATTCCGAAGCAGTACTTC	CASSLVGIPKQYF
TRBJ2-5	TRBV7-6	-	-	TGTGCCAGCAGCCCCCTCACGGCACGGGAGACCCAGTACTTC	CASSPLTARETQYF
TRBJ2-5	TRBV5-1	-	TRBD2	TGCGCCAGCAGCTTGGATCGGACTAGCAACCAGGAGACCCAGTACTTC	CASSLDRTSNQETQYF
TRBJ2-7	TRBV20-1	-	TRBD1	TGCAGTGCTAGAGGGGGTGGGCAGGGGGCGAGCGAGCAGTACTTC	CSARGGGQGASEQYF
TRBJ2-4	TRBV3-1	-	-	TGTGCCAGCAGCCAAGGCCTTACCTCCCTGGAGCAGTACTTC	CASSQGLTSLEQYF
TRBJ2-2	TRBV4-1	-	TRBD1	TGCGCCAGCAGCCAAGACAGACAGGGAAGGAACACCGGGGAGCTGTTTTTT	CASSQDRQGRNTGELFF
TRBJ2-5	TRBV7-2	-	-	TGTGCCAGCAGCGCCCCGGGACGCCGGGGTCAAGAGACCCAGTACTTC	CASSAPGRRGQETQYF
TRBJ1-2	TRBV18	-	-	TGTGCCAGCTCACCATCGGCCAAACAGGGTGGCTATGGCTACACCTTC	CASSPSAKQGGYGYTF
TRBJ2-1	TRBV12-3/TRBV12-4	many	-	TGTGCCAGCAGTTTTGCCGGCAATGAGCAGTTCTTC	CASSFAGNEQFF